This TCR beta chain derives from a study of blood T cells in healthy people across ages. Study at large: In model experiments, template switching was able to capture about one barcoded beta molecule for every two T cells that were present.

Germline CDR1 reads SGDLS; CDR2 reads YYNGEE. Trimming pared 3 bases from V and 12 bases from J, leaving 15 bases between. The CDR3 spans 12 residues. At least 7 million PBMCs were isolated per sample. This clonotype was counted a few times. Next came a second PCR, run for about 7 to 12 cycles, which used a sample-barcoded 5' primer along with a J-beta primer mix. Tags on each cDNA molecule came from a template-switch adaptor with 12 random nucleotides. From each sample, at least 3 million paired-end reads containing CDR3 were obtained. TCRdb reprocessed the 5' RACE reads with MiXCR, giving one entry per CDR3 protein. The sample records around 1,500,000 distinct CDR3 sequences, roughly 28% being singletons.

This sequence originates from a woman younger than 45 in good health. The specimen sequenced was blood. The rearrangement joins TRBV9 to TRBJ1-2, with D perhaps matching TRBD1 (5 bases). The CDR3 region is CASSAGQAGHTF. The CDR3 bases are TGTGCCAGCAGCGCCGGACAAGCCGGCCACACCTTC.